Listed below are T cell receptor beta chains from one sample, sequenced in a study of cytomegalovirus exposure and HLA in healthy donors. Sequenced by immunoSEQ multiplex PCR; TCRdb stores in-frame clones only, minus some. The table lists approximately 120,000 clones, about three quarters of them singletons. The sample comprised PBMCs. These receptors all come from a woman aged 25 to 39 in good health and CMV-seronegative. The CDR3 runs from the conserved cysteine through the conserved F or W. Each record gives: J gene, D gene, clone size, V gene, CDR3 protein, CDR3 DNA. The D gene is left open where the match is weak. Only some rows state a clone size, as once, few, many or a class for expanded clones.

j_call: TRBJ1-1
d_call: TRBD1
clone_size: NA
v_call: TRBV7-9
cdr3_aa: CASSLGAGGEAFF
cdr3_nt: TGTGCCAGCAGCTTAGGGGCAGGGGGTGAAGCTTTCTTT

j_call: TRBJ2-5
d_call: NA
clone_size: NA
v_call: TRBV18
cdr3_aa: CASSPGRSQETQYF
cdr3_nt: TGTGCCAGCTCACCAGGGCGCTCCCAAGAGACCCAGTACTTC

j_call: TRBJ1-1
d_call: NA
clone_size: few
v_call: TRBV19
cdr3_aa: CASSIGGRGNLATEAFF
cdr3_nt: TGTGCCAGTAGTATAGGTGGCAGGGGTAATTTGGCGACTGAAGCTTTCTTT

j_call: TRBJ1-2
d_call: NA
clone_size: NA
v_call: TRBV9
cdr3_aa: CASSVGAGSYGYTF
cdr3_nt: TGTGCCAGCAGCGTAGGGGCAGGATCCTATGGCTACACCTTC

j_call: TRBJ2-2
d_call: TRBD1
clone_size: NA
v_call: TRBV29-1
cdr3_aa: CSARTGRTGELFF
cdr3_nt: TGCAGCGCGCGGACAGGGCGGACCGGGGAGCTGTTTTTT

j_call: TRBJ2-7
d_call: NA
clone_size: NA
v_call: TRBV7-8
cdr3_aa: CASSPLEPYYEQYF
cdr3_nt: TGTGCCAGCAGCCCGCTCGAGCCTTACTACGAGCAGTACTTC

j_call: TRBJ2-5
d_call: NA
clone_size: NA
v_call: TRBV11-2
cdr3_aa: CASSSLQARETQYF
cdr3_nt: TGTGCCAGCAGCTCTTTACAGGCGAGAGAGACCCAGTACTTC

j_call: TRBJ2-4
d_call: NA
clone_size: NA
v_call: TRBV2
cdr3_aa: CASSEVYGERLAKNIQYF
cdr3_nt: TGTGCCAGCAGTGAAGTGTACGGGGAGAGACTAGCCAAAAACATTCAGTACTTC

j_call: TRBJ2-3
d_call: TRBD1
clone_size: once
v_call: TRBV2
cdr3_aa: CASSDRGVADTQYF
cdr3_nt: TGTGCCAGCAGCGACAGGGGGGTCGCAGATACGCAGTATTTT

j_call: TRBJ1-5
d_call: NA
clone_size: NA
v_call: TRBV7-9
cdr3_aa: CASSLGLGQNSNQPQHF
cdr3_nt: TGTGCCAGCAGCTTGGGGTTGGGACAAAATAGCAATCAGCCCCAGCATTTT

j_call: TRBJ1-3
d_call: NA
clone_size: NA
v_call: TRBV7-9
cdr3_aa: CASSFTGRGNTIYF
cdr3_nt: TGTGCCAGCAGCTTCACAGGTCGTGGAAACACCATATATTTT

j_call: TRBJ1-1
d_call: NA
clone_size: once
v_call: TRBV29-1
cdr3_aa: CSVRWGVATEAFF
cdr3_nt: TGCAGCGTCCGATGGGGGGTGGCCACTGAAGCTTTCTTT

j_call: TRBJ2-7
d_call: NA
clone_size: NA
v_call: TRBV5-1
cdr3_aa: CASSPEGVAGNYEQYF
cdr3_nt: TGCGCCAGCAGCCCGGAGGGGGTAGCGGGCAACTACGAGCAGTACTTC

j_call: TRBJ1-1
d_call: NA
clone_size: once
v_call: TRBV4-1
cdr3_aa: CASSQTRGQGGTEAFF
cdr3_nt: TGCGCCAGCAGCCAAACCCGTGGCCAGGGAGGCACTGAAGCTTTCTTT

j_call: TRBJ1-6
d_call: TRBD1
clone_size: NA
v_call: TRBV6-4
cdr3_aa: CASGTETNSPLHF
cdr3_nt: TGTGCCAGCGGGACAGAGACCAATTCACCCCTCCACTTT

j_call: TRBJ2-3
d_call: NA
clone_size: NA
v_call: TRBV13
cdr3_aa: CASSPRLAGGYDTQYF
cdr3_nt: TGTGCCAGCAGCCCGCGTTTGGCGGGTGGGTATGATACGCAGTATTTT

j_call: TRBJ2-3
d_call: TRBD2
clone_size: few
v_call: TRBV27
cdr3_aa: CATALSGRGDTQYF
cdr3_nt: TGTGCCACCGCCCTTAGCGGGAGGGGAGATACGCAGTATTTT

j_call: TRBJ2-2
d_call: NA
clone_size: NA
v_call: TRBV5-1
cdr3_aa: CASSSSNTGELFF
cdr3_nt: TGCGCCAGCAGCTCGAGTAACACCGGGGAGCTGTTTTTT

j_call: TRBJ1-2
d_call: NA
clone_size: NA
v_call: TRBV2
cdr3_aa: CASSEDRADYGYTF
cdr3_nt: TGTGCCAGCAGTGAAGACAGAGCTGACTATGGCTACACCTTC

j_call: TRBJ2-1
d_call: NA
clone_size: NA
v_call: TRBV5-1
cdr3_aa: CASSAGRGATDEQFF
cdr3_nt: TGCGCCAGTAGCGCGGGTCGGGGGGCCACGGATGAGCAGTTCTTC

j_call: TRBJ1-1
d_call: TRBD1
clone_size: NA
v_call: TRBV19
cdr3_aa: CASSIPPTGRTEAFF
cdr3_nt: TGTGCCAGTAGTATCCCCCCGACAGGGAGAACTGAAGCTTTCTTT

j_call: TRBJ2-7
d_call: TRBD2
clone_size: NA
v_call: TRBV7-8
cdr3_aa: CASSLGQAGPYEQYF
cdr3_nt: TGTGCCAGCAGCTTAGGGCAAGCGGGACCATACGAGCAGTACTTC

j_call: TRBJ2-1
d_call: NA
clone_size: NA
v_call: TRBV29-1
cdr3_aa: CSVESSYNEQFF
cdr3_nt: TGCAGCGTTGAGAGCTCCTACAATGAGCAGTTCTTC

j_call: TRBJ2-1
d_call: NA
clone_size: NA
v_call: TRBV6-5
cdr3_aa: CASSYGRDGVNEQFF
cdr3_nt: TGTGCCAGCAGTTATGGGCGGGATGGGGTGAATGAGCAGTTCTTC

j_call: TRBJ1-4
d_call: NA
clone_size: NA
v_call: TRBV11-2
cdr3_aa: CASSLLATNEKLFF
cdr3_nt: TGTGCCAGCAGCTTATTAGCAACTAATGAAAAACTGTTTTTT

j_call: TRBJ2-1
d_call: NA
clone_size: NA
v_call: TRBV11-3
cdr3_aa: CASSAVVLSYNEQFF
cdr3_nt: TGTGCCAGCAGCGCCGTAGTACTCTCCTACAATGAGCAGTTCTTC

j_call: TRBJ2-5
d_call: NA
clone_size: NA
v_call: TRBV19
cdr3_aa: CASSIDAGETQYF
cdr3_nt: TGTGCCAGTAGTATAGACGCAGGGGAGACCCAGTACTTC

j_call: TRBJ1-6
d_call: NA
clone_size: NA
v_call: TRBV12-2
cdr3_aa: CASRRDTGGRGPQYNSPLHF
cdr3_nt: TGTGCAAGTCGCCGCGATACAGGGGGCCGGGGACCTCAATATAATTCACCCCTCCACTTT

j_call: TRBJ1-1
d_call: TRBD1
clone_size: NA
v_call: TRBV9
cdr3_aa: CASSAGQGDAFF
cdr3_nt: TGTGCCAGCAGCGCAGGACAGGGGGATGCTTTCTTT

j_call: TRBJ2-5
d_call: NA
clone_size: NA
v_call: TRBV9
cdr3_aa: CASSVGGREETQYF
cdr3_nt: TGTGCCAGCAGCGTAGGTGGGAGAGAAGAGACCCAGTACTTC

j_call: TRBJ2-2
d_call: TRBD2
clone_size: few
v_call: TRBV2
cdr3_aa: CASSESLAGAGELFF
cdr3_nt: TGTGCCAGCAGTGAAAGTCTAGCGGGCGCCGGGGAGCTGTTTTTT

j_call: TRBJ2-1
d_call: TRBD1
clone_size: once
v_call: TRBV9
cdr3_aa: CASFHPTGQGSNEQFF
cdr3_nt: TGTGCCAGCTTCCACCCGACAGGGCAAGGGTCAAATGAGCAGTTCTTC

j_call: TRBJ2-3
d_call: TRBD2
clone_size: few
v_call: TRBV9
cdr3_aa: CASSAFSGGSTDTQYF
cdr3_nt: TGTGCCAGCAGCGCCTTTAGCGGGGGAAGCACAGATACGCAGTATTTT

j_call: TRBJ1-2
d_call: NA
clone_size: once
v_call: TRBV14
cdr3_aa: CASSQSRGGYGYTF
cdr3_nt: TGTGCCAGCAGCCAGTCGCGGGGGGGCTATGGCTACACCTTC

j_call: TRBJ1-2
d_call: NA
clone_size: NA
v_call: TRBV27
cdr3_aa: CASSLGGQGYGYTF
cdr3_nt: TGTGCCAGCAGTTTAGGGGGCCAGGGATATGGCTACACCTTC

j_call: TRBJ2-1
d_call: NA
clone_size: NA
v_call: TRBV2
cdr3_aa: CASSGQRYNEQFF
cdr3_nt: TGTGCCAGCAGCGGACAGCGATACAATGAGCAGTTCTTC

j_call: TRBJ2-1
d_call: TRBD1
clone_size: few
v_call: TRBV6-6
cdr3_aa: CASRSTGQGSYNEQFF
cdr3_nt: TGTGCCAGCAGATCGACGGGACAGGGCTCCTACAATGAGCAGTTCTTC

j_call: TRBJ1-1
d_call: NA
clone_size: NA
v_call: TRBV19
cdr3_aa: CASSTLGGGTEAFF
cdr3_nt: TGTGCCAGTAGTACCCTCGGGGGGGGAACTGAAGCTTTCTTT

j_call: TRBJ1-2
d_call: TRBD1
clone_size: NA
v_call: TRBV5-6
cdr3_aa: CASSSSAGGHYGYTF
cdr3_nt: TGTGCCAGCAGCTCGAGCGCAGGGGGCCACTATGGCTACACCTTC

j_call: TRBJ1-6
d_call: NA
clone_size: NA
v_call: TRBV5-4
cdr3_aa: CASSLDISPLHF
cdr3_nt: TGTGCCAGCAGCTTAGACATATCACCCCTCCACTTT

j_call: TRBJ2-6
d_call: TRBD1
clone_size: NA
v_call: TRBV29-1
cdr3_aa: CSVDRESGANVLTF
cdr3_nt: TGCAGCGTCGACAGGGAGTCTGGGGCCAACGTCCTGACTTTC

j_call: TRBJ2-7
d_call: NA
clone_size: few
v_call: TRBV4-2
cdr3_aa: CASSQVTGSYEQYF
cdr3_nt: TGTGCCAGCAGCCAAGTCACAGGTTCCTACGAGCAGTACTTC